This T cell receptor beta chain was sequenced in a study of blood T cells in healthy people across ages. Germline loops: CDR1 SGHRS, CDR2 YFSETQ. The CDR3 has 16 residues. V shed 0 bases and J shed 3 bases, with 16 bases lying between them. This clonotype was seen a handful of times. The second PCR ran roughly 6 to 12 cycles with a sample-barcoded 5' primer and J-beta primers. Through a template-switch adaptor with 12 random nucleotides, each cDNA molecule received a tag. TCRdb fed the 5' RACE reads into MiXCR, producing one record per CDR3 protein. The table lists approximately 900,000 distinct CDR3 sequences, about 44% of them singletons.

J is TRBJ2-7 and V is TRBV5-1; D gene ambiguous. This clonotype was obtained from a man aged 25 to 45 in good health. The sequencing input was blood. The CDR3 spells CASSLEWKSDGYEQYF. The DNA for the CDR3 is TGCGCCAGCAGCTTGGAGTGGAAGTCCGATGGCTACGAGCAGTACTTC.